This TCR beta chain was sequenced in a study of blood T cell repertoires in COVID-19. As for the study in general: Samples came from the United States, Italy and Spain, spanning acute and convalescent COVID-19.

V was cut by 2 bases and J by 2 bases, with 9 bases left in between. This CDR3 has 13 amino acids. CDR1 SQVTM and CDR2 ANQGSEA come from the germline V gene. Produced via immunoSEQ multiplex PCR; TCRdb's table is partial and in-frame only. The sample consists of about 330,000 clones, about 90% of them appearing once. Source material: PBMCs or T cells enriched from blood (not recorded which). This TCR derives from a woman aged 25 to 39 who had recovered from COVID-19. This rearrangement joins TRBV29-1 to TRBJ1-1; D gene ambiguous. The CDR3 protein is CSVEKPLNTEAFF. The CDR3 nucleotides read TGCAGCGTTGAAAAACCCCTAAACACTGAAGCTTTCTTT.